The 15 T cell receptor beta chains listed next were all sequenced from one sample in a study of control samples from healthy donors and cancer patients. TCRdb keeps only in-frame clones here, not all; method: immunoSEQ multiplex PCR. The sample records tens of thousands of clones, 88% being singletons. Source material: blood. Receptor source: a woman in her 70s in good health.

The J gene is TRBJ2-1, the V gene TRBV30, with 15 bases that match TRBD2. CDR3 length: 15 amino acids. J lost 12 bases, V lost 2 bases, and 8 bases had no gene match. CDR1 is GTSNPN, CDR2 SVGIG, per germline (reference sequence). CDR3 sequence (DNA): TGTGCCTGGAGTAACAAAGGACTAGCGGGGGGGAGGCAGTTCTTC. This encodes CAWSNKGLAGGRQFF.

The CDR3 loop reads CASSLGAGETQYF. CDR3 bases: TGTGCCAGCAGCTTAGGTGCTGGAGAGACCCAGTACTTC. This rearrangement joins TRBV7-9 to TRBJ2-5; D gene ambiguous. V was trimmed by 1 base and J by 4 bases, leaving 7 bases between them. The germline gives CDR1 SEHNR, CDR2 FQNEAQ (reference sequence). The CDR3 spans 13 residues.

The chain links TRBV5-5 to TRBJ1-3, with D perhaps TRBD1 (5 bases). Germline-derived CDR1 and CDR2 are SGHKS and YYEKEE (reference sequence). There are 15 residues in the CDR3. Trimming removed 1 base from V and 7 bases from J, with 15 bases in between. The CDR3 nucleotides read TGTGCCAGCAGCTTGAGTCCAGGGCCGGGGAACACCATATATTTT. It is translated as CASSLSPGPGNTIYF.

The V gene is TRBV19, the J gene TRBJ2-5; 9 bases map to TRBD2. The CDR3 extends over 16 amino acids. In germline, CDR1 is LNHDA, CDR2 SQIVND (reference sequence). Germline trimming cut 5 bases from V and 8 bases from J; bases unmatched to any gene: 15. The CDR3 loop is CASSAPLAGALGTQYF. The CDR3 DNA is TGTGCCAGTAGTGCCCCCTTAGCGGGGGCCCTCGGAACCCAGTACTTC.

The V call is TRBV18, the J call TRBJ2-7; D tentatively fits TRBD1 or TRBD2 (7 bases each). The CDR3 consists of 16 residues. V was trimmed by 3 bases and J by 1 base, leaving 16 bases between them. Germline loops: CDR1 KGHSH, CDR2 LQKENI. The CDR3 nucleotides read TGTGCCAGCTCACCTCAGGGAGGGACAGTTTCCTACGAGCAGTACTTC. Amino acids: CASSPQGGTVSYEQYF.

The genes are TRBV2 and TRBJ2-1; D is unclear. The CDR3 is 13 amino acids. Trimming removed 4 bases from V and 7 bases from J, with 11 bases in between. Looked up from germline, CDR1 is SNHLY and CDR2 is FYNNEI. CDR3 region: CASSAGPGNEQFF. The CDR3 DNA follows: TGTGCCAGCAGTGCCGGTCCCGGTAATGAGCAGTTCTTC.

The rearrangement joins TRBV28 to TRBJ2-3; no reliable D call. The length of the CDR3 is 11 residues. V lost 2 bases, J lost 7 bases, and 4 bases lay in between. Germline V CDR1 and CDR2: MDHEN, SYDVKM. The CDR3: CASSLGNTQYF. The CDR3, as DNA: TGTGCCAGCAGTTTAGGAAATACGCAGTATTTT.

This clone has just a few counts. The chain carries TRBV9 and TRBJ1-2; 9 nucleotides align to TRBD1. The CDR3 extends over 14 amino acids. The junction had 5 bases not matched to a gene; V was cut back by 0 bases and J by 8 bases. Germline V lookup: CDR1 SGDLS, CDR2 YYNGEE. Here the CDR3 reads CASSVEGQGRGYTF. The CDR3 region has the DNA TGTGCCAGCAGCGTAGAGGGACAGGGTCGAGGCTACACCTTC.

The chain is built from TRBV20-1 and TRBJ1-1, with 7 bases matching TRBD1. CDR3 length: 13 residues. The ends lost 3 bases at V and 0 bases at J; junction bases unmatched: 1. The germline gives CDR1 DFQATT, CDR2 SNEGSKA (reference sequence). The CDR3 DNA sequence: TGCAGTGCTAGTGGACAGGTGAACACTGAAGCTTTCTTT. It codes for CSASGQVNTEAFF.

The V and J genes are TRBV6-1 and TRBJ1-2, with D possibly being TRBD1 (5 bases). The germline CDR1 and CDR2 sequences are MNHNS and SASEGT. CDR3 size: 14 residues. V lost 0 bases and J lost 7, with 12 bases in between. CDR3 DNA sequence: TGTGCCAGCAGTGAAGCGACGGGACGGTTTGGCTACACCTTC. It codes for CASSEATGRFGYTF.

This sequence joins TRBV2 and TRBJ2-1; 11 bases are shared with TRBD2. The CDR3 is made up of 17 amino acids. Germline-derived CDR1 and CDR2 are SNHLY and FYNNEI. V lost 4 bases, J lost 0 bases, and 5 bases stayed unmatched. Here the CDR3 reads CASSGLAGQSSYNEQFF. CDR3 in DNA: TGTGCCAGCAGTGGACTAGCGGGGCAAAGCTCCTACAATGAGCAGTTCTTC.

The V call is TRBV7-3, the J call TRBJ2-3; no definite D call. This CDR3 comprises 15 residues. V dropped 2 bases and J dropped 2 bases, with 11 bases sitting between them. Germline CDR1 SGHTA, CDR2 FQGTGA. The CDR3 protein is CASSLSGRSTDTQYF. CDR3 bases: TGTGCCAGCAGCTTATCGGGCAGATCCACAGATACGCAGTATTTT.

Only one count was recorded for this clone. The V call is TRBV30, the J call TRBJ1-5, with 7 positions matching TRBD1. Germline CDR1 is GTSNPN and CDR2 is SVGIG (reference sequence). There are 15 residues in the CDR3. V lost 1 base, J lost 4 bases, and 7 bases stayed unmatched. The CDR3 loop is CAWSGNGQANQPQHF. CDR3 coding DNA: TGTGCCTGGAGTGGAAACGGACAGGCAAATCAGCCCCAGCATTTT.

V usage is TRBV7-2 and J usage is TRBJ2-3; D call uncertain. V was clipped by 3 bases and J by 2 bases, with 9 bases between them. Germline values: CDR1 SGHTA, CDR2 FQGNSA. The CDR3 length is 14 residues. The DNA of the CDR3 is TGTGCCAGCAGCTTCCTGGGGTACACAGATACGCAGTATTTT. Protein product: CASSFLGYTDTQYF.

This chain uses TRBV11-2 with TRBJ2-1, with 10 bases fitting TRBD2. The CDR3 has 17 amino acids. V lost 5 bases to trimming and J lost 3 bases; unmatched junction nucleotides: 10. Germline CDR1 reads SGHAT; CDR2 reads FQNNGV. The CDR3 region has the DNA TGTGCCAGCAGCCTCCTTACTAGCGGGGATTACTACAATGAGCAGTTCTTC. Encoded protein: CASSLLTSGDYYNEQFF.